Listed below are T cell receptor beta chains from one sample, sequenced in a study of T cells in localized non-small cell lung cancer. TCRdb's copy holds only in-frame clones and misses some; the assay was immunoSEQ multiplex PCR. The sample yields 1,500 to 2,000 clones, roughly 20% seen once. Sequencing was performed on normal lung tissue next to the tumor, taken before any cancer treatment. All receptors come from a woman between 35 and 75 years old with stage I lung adenocarcinoma. Each CDR3 is given with its conserved first and last residue. D genes are given only for firm matches. The listing skips clone size in some rows; elsewhere it reads once, few, many or a size class.

D gene	clone size	J gene	V gene	CDR3 protein	CDR3 DNA
TRBD1	.	TRBJ1-1	TRBV18	CASSPRPGGTEAFF	TGTGCCAGCTCACCACGCCCAGGGGGTACTGAAGCTTTCTTT
TRBD2	once	TRBJ2-7	TRBV5-1	CASSLRGDASYEQYF	TGCGCCAGCAGCCTGCGGGGGGACGCCTCCTACGAGCAGTACTTC
.	medium-sized	TRBJ2-5	TRBV11-3	CASSSDSAEETQYF	TGTGCCAGCAGCTCAGATAGCGCCGAAGAGACCCAGTACTTC
TRBD2	large	TRBJ2-2	TRBV11-3	CASSPGGETGELFF	TGTGCCAGCAGCCCCGGGGGGGAAACCGGGGAGCTGTTTTTT
TRBD1	.	TRBJ2-1	TRBV5-1	CASSLTTGANEQFF	TGCGCCAGCAGCTTGACGACAGGGGCGAATGAGCAGTTCTTC
.	.	TRBJ2-1	TRBV28	CASRSNTDPSSYNEQFF	TGTGCCAGCAGGTCCAATACAGATCCCAGCTCCTACAATGAGCAGTTCTTC
.	few	TRBJ2-3	TRBV11-3	CASRSVRGTDTQYF	TGTGCCAGCAGGTCGGTCCGTGGCACAGATACGCAGTATTTT
.	.	TRBJ2-7	TRBV30	CAWSLTAREQYF	TGTGCCTGGAGTTTGACAGCTCGTGAGCAGTACTTC
.	few	TRBJ1-3	TRBV9	CASSVGQTTGNTIYF	TGTGCCAGCAGCGTAGGACAGACGACTGGAAACACCATATATTTT
.	few	TRBJ1-1	TRBV2	CASTPAQGGPEAFF	TGTGCCAGCACCCCGGCACAGGGCGGTCCTGAAGCTTTCTTT
TRBD1	few	TRBJ1-5	TRBV11-3	CASSKDRDGNQPQHF	TGTGCCAGCAGCAAGGACAGGGATGGCAATCAGCCCCAGCATTTT
.	medium-sized	TRBJ1-5	TRBV11-3	CASSFGQVSRQPQHF	TGTGCCAGCAGCTTCGGCCAGGTATCAAGGCAGCCCCAGCATTTT
TRBD1	few	TRBJ1-1	TRBV11-3	CASSLGTGGAGTEAFF	TGTGCCAGCAGCTTAGGGACAGGGGGCGCGGGCACTGAAGCTTTCTTT
.	medium-sized	TRBJ1-4	TRBV11-3	CASSLSPATNEKLFF	TGTGCCAGCAGCCTCTCTCCTGCAACTAATGAAAAACTGTTTTTT
.	.	TRBJ2-5	TRBV14	CASSQAVRGFVGQETQYF	TGTGCCAGCAGCCAAGCCGTGAGGGGGTTCGTGGGGCAAGAGACCCAGTACTTC
.	.	TRBJ2-6	TRBV11-3	CASSLVRGRGANVLTF	TGTGCCAGCAGCTTGGTTCGGGGGCGTGGGGCCAACGTCCTGACTTTC
TRBD2	.	TRBJ2-5	TRBV15	CATSRDRAGTSGGKGETQYF	TGTGCCACCAGCAGAGATAGGGCCGGGACTAGCGGGGGGAAGGGAGAGACCCAGTACTTC
.	few	TRBJ1-1	TRBV9	CASSDLRNTEAFF	TGTGCCAGCAGCGATCTGAGGAACACTGAAGCTTTCTTT
TRBD1	.	TRBJ1-1	TRBV23-1	CASSQSGGKTGWITEAFF	TGCGCCAGCAGTCAATCGGGGGGGAAGACAGGGTGGATCACTGAAGCTTTCTTT
.	few	TRBJ1-1	TRBV11-3	CASSLDLSAGGNNWNTEAFF	TGTGCCAGCAGCTTAGATCTTTCGGCCGGGGGCAATAATTGGAACACTGAAGCTTTCTTT
TRBD1	.	TRBJ1-5	TRBV28	CASNDRTGLNQPQHF	TGTGCCAGCAACGATAGGACAGGCCTAAATCAGCCCCAGCATTTT
TRBD2	once	TRBJ2-3	TRBV18	CASSPGLAGGPADTQYF	TGTGCCAGCTCGCCGGGACTAGCGGGGGGGCCCGCAGATACGCAGTATTTT
.	large	TRBJ2-7	TRBV6-8	CASSFAASKHYEQYF	TGTGCCAGCAGTTTCGCCGCTTCAAAACACTACGAGCAGTACTTC
TRBD1	.	TRBJ2-2	TRBV19	CASSITGVGELFF	TGTGCCAGTAGTATTACAGGGGTCGGGGAGCTGTTTTTT
.	few	TRBJ2-3	TRBV7-2	CASSQDRREPQYF	TGTGCCAGCAGCCAAGATCGCCGAGAGCCGCAGTATTTT
.	few	TRBJ2-7	TRBV6-8	CASSVLGAYEQYF	TGTGCCAGCAGTGTACTAGGGGCCTACGAGCAGTACTTC
TRBD1	once	TRBJ2-7	TRBV11-3	CASRTTGGAGSYEQYF	TGTGCCAGCAGGACGACAGGGGGCGCGGGGTCCTACGAGCAGTACTTC
.	.	TRBJ2-1	TRBV7-5	CASSLQGINNEQFF	TGTGCCAGCAGCTTACAGGGTATCAACAATGAGCAGTTCTTC
TRBD2	few	TRBJ2-1	TRBV15	CATSRDGTTHTREQFF	TGTGCCACCAGCAGGGACGGGACTACCCACACCCGGGAGCAGTTCTTC
TRBD2	.	TRBJ2-7	TRBV11-3	CASSTGTRGYEQYF	TGTGCCAGCAGCACCGGGACTAGAGGTTACGAGCAGTACTTC
.	few	TRBJ2-7	TRBV11-3	CASSPRTTLSYEQYF	TGTGCCAGCAGCCCCCGCACGACACTTTCCTACGAGCAGTACTTC
.	few	TRBJ2-3	TRBV15	CATSRPGEGTDTQYF	TGTGCCACCAGCAGGCCGGGAGAGGGCACAGATACGCAGTATTTT
TRBD1	.	TRBJ1-5	TRBV6-8	CASSRGQDYQPQHF	TGTGCCAGCAGTCGGGGACAGGATTATCAGCCCCAGCATTTT
.	medium-sized	TRBJ2-7	TRBV9	CASSTSGEAEQYF	TGTGCCAGCAGCACCTCGGGAGAGGCCGAGCAGTACTTC
.	.	TRBJ1-2	TRBV29-1	CSVAGGANYGYTF	TGCAGCGTTGCCGGCGGAGCTAACTATGGCTACACCTTC
TRBD1	.	TRBJ2-3	TRBV11-3	CASSVLQGAFGFGF	TGTGCCAGCAGCGTCCTACAGGGGGCGTTTGGCTTTGGTTTT
TRBD2	.	TRBJ2-7	TRBV25-1	CASSQERGAYEQYF	TGTGCCAGCAGTCAAGAGCGGGGGGCATACGAGCAGTACTTC
TRBD1	.	TRBJ1-5	TRBV28	CASSPPDRGLQPQHF	TGTGCCAGCAGTCCTCCCGACAGGGGGCTTCAGCCCCAGCATTTT
.	.	TRBJ1-3	TRBV4-1	CASSQDEQGGNTIYF	TGCGCCAGCAGCCAAGATGAGCAGGGGGGAAACACCATATATTTT
TRBD1	.	TRBJ2-4	TRBV18	CASSRQGENIQYF	TGTGCCAGCTCCAGACAGGGCGAAAACATTCAGTACTTC
.	few	TRBJ1-5	TRBV28	CASILDSGDNQPQHF	TGTGCCAGCATTCTGGACAGTGGAGATAATCAGCCCCAGCATTTT
TRBD2	few	TRBJ2-1	TRBV11-3	CASSSLGGVSYNEQFF	TGTGCCAGCAGCTCACTGGGGGGGGTGTCCTACAATGAGCAGTTCTTC
.	.	TRBJ1-3	TRBV30	CAWRARGRQSGNTIYF	TGTGCCTGGAGGGCTAGAGGTCGGCAGTCTGGAAACACCATATATTTT
.	.	TRBJ2-3	TRBV19	CASSILLRTDTQYF	TGTGCCAGTAGTATTTTACTTAGGACAGATACGCAGTATTTT
.	once	TRBJ1-5	TRBV10-2	CASSEKGLNQPQHF	TGCGCCAGCAGTGAGAAGGGCCTCAATCAGCCCCAGCATTTT
.	few	TRBJ1-3	TRBV6-8	CASSYSGTLGRNTIYF	TGTGCCAGCAGTTACTCCGGGACCCTGGGAAGAAACACCATATATTTT
TRBD1	.	TRBJ2-1	TRBV11-3	CASSLGTGGHNEQFF	TGTGCCAGCAGCCTCGGGACAGGGGGTCACAATGAGCAGTTCTTC
TRBD1	few	TRBJ1-2	TRBV4-1	CASSQENTGGMDGYTF	TGCGCCAGCAGCCAAGAAAATACAGGGGGCATGGATGGCTACACCTTC
.	few	TRBJ2-4	TRBV18	CASSPEDTRVNIQYF	TGTGCCAGCTCACCTGAGGACACTAGAGTGAACATTCAGTACTTC
.	few	TRBJ2-3	TRBV5-1	CASSLTGRLGTDTQYF	TGCGCCAGCAGCTTGACAGGGCGGTTGGGCACAGATACGCAGTATTTT
.	.	TRBJ1-1	TRBV19	CASSMGRRLEAFF	TGTGCCAGTAGTATGGGGAGGAGACTTGAAGCTTTCTTT
TRBD1	.	TRBJ1-1	TRBV19	CATHGDRGQLRSLAEAFF	TGTGCCACCCACGGAGACAGGGGGCAATTAAGATCGTTGGCTGAAGCTTTCTTT
.	.	TRBJ2-1	TRBV6-8	CASSYRTNEQFF	TGTGCCAGCAGTTATAGGACAAATGAGCAGTTCTTC
.	.	TRBJ1-6	TRBV9	CASSVGDPGFPLHF	TGTGCCAGCAGCGTCGGAGACCCCGGGTTCCCCCTCCACTTT